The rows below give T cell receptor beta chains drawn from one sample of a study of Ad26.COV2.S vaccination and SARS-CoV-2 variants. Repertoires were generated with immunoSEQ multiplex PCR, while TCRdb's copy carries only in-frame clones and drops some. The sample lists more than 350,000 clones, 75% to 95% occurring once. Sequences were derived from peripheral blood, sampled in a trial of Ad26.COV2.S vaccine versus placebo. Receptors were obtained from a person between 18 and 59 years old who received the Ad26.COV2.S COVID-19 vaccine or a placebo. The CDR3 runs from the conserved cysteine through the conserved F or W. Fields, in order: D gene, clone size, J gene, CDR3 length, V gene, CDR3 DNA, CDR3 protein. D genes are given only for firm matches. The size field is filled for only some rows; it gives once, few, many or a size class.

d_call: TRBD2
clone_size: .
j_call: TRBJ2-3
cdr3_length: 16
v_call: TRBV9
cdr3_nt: TGTGCCAGCAGCGCGTGGGGCGGGAGAGTCGCAGATACGCAGTATTTT
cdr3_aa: CASSAWGGRVADTQYF

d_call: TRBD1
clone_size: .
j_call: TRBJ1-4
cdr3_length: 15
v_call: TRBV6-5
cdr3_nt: TGTGCCAGCAGGGACGGGACAGCAGGTCACGAAAAACTGTTTTTT
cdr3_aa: CASRDGTAGHEKLFF

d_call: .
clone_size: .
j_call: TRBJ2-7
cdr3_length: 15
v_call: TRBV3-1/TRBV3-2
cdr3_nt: TGTGCCAGCAGCCAAGGAATTGACAAAATGGGGGAGCAGTACTTC
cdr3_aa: CASSQGIDKMGEQYF

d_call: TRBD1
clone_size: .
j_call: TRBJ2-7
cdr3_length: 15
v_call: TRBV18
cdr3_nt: TGTGCCAGCTCACCAGGGGACAGGGTTTTGTACGAGCAGTACTTC
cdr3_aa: CASSPGDRVLYEQYF

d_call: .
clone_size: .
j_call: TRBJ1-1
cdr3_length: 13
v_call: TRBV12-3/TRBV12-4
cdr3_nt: TGTGCCAGCAGTTTGAGCGCGGGCACTGAAGCTTTCTTT
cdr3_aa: CASSLSAGTEAFF

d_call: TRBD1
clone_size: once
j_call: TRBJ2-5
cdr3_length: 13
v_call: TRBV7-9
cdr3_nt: TGTGCCAGCGTTAGGGACAGCCAAGAGACCCAGTACTTC
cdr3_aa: CASVRDSQETQYF

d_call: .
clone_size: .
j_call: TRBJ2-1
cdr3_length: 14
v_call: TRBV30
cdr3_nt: TGTGCCTGGAGTGCGGGCGGGACGTTGAATGAGCAGTTCTTC
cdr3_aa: CAWSAGGTLNEQFF

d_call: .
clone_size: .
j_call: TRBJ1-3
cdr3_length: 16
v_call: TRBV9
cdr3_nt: TGTGCCAGCAGCGTTTCGGGGGGAAAAACTGGAAACACCATATATTTT
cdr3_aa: CASSVSGGKTGNTIYF

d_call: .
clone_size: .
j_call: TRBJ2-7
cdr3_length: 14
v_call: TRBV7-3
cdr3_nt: TGTGCCAGCAGCACCCGGGCAGGGGAGGCCGAGCAGTACTTC
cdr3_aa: CASSTRAGEAEQYF

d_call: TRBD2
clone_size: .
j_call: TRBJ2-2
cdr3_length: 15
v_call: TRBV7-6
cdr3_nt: TGTGCCAGCAGCTCCGTCCTAGCGGGAGGCGGGGAGCTGTTTTTT
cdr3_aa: CASSSVLAGGGELFF

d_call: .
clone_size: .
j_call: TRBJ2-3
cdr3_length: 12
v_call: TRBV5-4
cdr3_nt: TGTGCCAGCAGCTTTTCGACAGATACGCAGTATTTT
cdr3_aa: CASSFSTDTQYF

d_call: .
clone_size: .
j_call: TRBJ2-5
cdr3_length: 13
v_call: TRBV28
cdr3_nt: TGTGCCAGCAGTTATACAGGTCAAGAGACCCAGTACTTC
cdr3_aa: CASSYTGQETQYF

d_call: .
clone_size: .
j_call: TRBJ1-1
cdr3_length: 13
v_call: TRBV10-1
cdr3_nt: TGCGCCAGCAGACTACAGGCGGACGGAGAAGCTTTCTTT
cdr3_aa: CASRLQADGEAFF

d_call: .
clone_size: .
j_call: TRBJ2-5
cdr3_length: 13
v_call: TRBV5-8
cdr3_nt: TGTGCCAGCAGCTCGGACTATCAAGAGACCCAGTACTTC
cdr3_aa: CASSSDYQETQYF

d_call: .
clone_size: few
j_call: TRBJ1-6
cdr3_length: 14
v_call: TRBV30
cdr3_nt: TGTGCCTGGAGTGTAGGACAGATCAATTCACCCCTCCACTTT
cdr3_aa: CAWSVGQINSPLHF

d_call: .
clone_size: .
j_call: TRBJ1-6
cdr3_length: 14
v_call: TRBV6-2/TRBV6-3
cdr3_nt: TGTGCCAGCAGTTACGGGGGGCTCAATTCACCCCTCCACTTT
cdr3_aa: CASSYGGLNSPLHF

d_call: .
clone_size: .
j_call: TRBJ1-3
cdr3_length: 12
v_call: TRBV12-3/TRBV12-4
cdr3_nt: TGTGCCAGCAGTACCTCAAGAAACACCATATATTTT
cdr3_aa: CASSTSRNTIYF

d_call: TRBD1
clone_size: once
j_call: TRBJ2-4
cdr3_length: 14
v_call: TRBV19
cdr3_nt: TGTGCCAGTAGCCAACAGGGGGGCAAAAACATTCAGTACTTC
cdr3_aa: CASSQQGGKNIQYF

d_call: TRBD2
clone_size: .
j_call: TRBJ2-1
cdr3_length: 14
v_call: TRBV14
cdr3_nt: TGTGCCAGCAGCCAAGATCCGGGGGGACTTGAGCAGTTCTTC
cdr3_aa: CASSQDPGGLEQFF

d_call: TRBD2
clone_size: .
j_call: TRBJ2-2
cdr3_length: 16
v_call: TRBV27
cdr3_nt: TGTGCCAGCAGTCCACGGGAGGAGGTAAACACCGGGGAGCTGTTTTTT
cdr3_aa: CASSPREEVNTGELFF

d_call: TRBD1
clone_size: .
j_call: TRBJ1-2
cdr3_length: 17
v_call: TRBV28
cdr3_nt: TGTGCCAGCAGTTCCCCTACTCGCCTACAGGGGTCCTATGGCTACACCTTC
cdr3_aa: CASSSPTRLQGSYGYTF

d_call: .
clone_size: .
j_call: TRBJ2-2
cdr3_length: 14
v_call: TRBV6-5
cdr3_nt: TGTGCCAGCACCACGCAAGGACGTCCCGGGGAGCTGTTTTTT
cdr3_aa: CASTTQGRPGELFF

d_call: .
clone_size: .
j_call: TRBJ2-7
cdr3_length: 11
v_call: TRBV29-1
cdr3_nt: TGCAGCGTTGTAACCTCCTACGAGCAGTACTTC
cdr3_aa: CSVVTSYEQYF

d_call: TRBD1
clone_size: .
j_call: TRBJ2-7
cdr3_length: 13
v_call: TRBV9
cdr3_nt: TGTGCCAGCAGCGTAGGACAGGGATGGGAGCAGTACTTC
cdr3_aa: CASSVGQGWEQYF

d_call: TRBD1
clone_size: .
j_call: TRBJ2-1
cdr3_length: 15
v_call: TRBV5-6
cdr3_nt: TGTGCCAGCAGCTTCTACAGGGGGCCCTACAATGAGCAGTTCTTC
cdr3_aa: CASSFYRGPYNEQFF

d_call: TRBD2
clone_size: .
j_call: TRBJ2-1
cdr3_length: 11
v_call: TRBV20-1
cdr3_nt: TGCAGTATAGCGGGAAGGGATGAGCAGTTCTTC
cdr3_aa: CSIAGRDEQFF

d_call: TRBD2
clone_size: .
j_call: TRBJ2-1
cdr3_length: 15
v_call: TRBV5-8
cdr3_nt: TGTGCCAGCAGCTCATCACTAGCGGGAGACCACGAGCAGTTCTTC
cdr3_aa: CASSSSLAGDHEQFF

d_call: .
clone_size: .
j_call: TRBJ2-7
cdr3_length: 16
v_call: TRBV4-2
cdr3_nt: TGTGCCAGCAGCCAAGTGGTCACAGGGAAACGGTACGAGCAGTACTTC
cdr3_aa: CASSQVVTGKRYEQYF

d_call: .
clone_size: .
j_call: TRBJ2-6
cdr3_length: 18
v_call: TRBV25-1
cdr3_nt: TGTGCCAGCAGTGAGCCCAACTCCAGAGGGGCTGGGGCCAACGTCCTGACTTTC
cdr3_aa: CASSEPNSRGAGANVLTF

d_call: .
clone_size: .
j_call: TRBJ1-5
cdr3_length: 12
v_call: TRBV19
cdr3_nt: TGTGCCAGTAGGGGGCCCAATCAGCCCCAGCATTTT
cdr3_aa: CASRGPNQPQHF

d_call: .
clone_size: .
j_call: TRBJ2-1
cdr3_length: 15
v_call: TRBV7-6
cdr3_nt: TGTGCCAGCAGCTTAGACTCGGGACGGTTCAATGAGCAGTTCTTC
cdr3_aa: CASSLDSGRFNEQFF

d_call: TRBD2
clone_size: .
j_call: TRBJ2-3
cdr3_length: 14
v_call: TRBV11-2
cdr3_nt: TGTGCCAGCAGCCCTAGCGGGAGGGCGGCTACGCAGTATTTT
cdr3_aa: CASSPSGRAATQYF

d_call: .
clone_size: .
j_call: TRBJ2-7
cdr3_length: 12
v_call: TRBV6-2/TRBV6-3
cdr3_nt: TGTGCCAGCAGCCGGCGATCCCTCGAGCAGTACTTC
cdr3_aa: CASSRRSLEQYF

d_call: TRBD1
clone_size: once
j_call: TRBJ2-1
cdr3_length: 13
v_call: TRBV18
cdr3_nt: TGTGCCATGCGACAGGGGGCAGATAATGAGCAGTTCTTC
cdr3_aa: CAMRQGADNEQFF

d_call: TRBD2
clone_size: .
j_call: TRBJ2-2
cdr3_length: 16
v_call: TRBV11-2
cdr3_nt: TGTGCCAGCAGCCCCATTAGCGGGATGAACACCGGGGAGCTGTTTTTT
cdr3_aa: CASSPISGMNTGELFF

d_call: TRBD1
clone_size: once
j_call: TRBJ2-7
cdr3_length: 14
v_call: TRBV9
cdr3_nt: TGTGCCAGCAGCACGGGACAGGGAAGGTTTGAGCAGTACTTC
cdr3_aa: CASSTGQGRFEQYF

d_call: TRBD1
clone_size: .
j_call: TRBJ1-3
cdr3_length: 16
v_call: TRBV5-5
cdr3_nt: TGTGCCAGCAGCTCCTGGACAGGTGGTTCTGGAAACACCATATATTTT
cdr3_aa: CASSSWTGGSGNTIYF

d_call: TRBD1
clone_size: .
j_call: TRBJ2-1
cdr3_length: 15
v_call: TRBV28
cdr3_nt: TGTGCCAGCAGTTTAGACAGGGGGGGTTACAATGAGCAGTTCTTC
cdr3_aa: CASSLDRGGYNEQFF

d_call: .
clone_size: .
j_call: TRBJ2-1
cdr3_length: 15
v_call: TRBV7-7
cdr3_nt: TGTGCTAGCAGCTTAGGGGACGCCTCAACCGATGAGCAGTTCTTC
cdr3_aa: CASSLGDASTDEQFF

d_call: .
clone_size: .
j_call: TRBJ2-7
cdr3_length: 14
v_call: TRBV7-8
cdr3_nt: TGTGCCAGCAGCTTAGAGGCAGGAATATACGAGCAGTACTTC
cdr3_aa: CASSLEAGIYEQYF

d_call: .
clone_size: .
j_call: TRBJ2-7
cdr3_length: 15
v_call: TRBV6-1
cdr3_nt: TGTGCCAGCAGTGAACTTCCCAGGGGCAGTTACGAGCAGTACTTC
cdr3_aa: CASSELPRGSYEQYF

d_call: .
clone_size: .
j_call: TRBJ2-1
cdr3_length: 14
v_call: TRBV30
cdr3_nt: TGTGCCTGGAGACCGACCAGCTCCTACAATGAGCAGTTCTTC
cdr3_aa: CAWRPTSSYNEQFF

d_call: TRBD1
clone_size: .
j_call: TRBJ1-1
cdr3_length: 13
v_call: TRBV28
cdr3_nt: TGTGCCACCAGGGGGGTCATGAACACTGAAGCTTTCTTT
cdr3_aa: CATRGVMNTEAFF

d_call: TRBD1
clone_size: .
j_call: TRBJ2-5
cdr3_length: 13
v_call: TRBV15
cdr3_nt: TGTGCCACGGGACAGGGGCGAAAAGAGACCCAGTACTTC
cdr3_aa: CATGQGRKETQYF